This TCR beta chain was sequenced during a study of blood T cells in healthy people across ages. Primers used in a second PCR of about 7 to 12 cycles were a sample-barcoded 5' primer and a J-beta primer mix. One entry per CDR3 protein, called by TCRdb with MiXCR from the 5' RACE reads. The table records roughly 1.5 million distinct CDR3 sequences, roughly 43% of them present only once. Trimming cost V 5 bases and J 2 bases; bases outside gene matches: 10. Per the germline V gene, CDR1 is DFQATT and CDR2 is SNEGSKA (reference sequence). The CDR3 covers 15 residues. V is TRBV20-1 and J is TRBJ2-3; TRBD2 matches 7 bases. The sequenced sample consisted of blood. This TCR derives from a woman aged 18-29 years in good health. This CDR3 reads CSALGRSGFTDTQYF. The DNA for the CDR3 is TGCAGTGCTCTAGGACGTAGCGGGTTCACAGATACGCAGTATTTT.